This TCR beta chain was recorded in a study of beta chain features in type 1 diabetes. Findings and limits, study-wide: Type 1 diabetes patients had moderately but significantly shorter TCRB CDR3s in all four CD4+ subsets. Fewer junction insertions and more nucleotide deletions appeared in type 1 diabetes patients.

This clone was found a few times. No antigen is known for it. V trimming: 9 bases; J trimming: 0 bases; junction bases outside the gene matches: 10. This CDR3 comprises 15 residues. The germline V gene has CDR1 SGHRS and CDR2 YFSETQ. A single heparinised draw of 95 to 150 mL on average was taken per donor. Using CD45RO/CCR7/CD25/CD127/CD95/CD27, CD4+ naive, central memory, regulatory and stem cell-like memory cells were sorted. Investigators reverse transcribed all isolated RNA, so they sequenced expressed TCRB transcripts. Generated by immunoSEQ multiplex PCR, the TCRdb table keeps only in-frame clones and is missing some. Of about 280,000 clones in the sample, approximately 16% were seen once.

The clonotype comes from a man younger than 35 with type 1 diabetes. The sequencing sample was made of naive CD4+ T cells from blood. This chain joins TRBV5-1 and TRBJ2-7, with 9 bases fitting TRBD1. The CDR3 here is CATSPGTGFSYEQYF. The CDR3, as DNA: TGCGCCACTAGTCCCGGGACAGGGTTCTCCTACGAGCAGTACTTC.